A single sample is the source of the 7 T cell receptor beta chains below, sequenced in a study of blood T cell repertoires in COVID-19. Profiled with immunoSEQ multiplex PCR; TCRdb holds only in-frame clones, not every one. The sample contains approximately 140,000 clones, about four fifths of which appear only once. Sequencing was performed on peripheral blood. The origin of the receptors is a human donor in a cohort sampled during active COVID-19.

V gene TRBV11-2 combines with J gene TRBJ2-2; 12 bases fit TRBD1. This CDR3 has 15 amino acids. Germline values: CDR1 SGHAT, CDR2 FQNNGV. J gave up 7 bases and V 4 bases, and 4 bases lay outside the gene matches. This chain's CDR3 is CASSSGTGGIGELFF. CDR3 nucleotide sequence: TGTGCCAGCAGCTCCGGGACAGGGGGCATCGGGGAGCTGTTTTTT.

The chain is built from TRBV27 and TRBJ1-2, with 8 bases lining up with TRBD1. Germline V gene data show CDR1 as MNHEY and CDR2 as SMNVEV (reference sequence). V trimming: 11 bases; J trimming: 5 bases; junction bases outside the gene matches: 7. This CDR3 region has 12 residues. The CDR3 coding sequence is TGTGCCGCTCGGGGACAGGTGTATGGCTACACCTTC. It specifies CAARGQVYGYTF.

The CDR3 nucleotides are TGTGCCAGCTCACCACAAAAGGACGGGGTGGGCGGCTACACCTTC. This gives the protein CASSPQKDGVGGYTF. The chain couples TRBV18 to TRBJ1-2; D unresolved. Germline V gene lookup returns CDR1 KGHSH and CDR2 LQKENI. The CDR3 has 15 amino acids. V lost 1 base and J 8 bases, leaving 17 bases between the germline ends.

The rearrangement uses TRBV3-1 (or the pseudogene TRBV3-2) and TRBJ2-5; 11 nucleotides align to TRBD2. The CDR3 is 16 amino acids. The junction had 7 bases not matched to a gene; V was cut back by 3 bases and J by 4 bases. Looked up from germline, CDR1 is LGHDT and CDR2 is YNNKEL (reference sequence). The CDR3 nucleotides are TGTGCCAGCAGCCAGCCTAGCGGGGGGTCGAGAGAGACCCAGTACTTC. As protein: CASSQPSGGSRETQYF.

The chain carries TRBV12-3 or TRBV12-4 and TRBJ1-2; no reliable D call. The CDR3 sequence is 13 residues long. The ends were cut back, 2 bases at V and 8 bases at J, with 12 bases in the middle. CDR3 nucleotide sequence: TGTGCCAGCAGTTTAACGGACTTATACGGCTACACCTTC. Residues: CASSLTDLYGYTF.

This rearrangement joins TRBV6-2 or TRBV6-3 to TRBJ2-5; TRBD2 agrees at 15 bases. The CDR3 covers 17 residues. J was trimmed by 2 bases and V by 4 bases; bases with no gene match: 5. Germline lookup yields CDR1 MNHEY and CDR2 SVGEGT. The CDR3 protein is CASSSGLAGGEQETQYF. The CDR3 DNA follows: TGTGCCAGCAGTTCTGGACTAGCGGGGGGGGAGCAAGAGACCCAGTACTTC.

This clone was recorded a few times. The gene calls are TRBV7-2 and TRBJ1-6; TRBD1 is a possible D gene (6 bases). CDR1 is SGHTA and CDR2 is FQGNSA in the germline V gene. CDR3 length: 17 amino acids. The V end lost 1 base, the J end lost 0 bases, and 10 bases lay between the germline ends. Here the CDR3 reads CASSLEGGSSYNSPLHF. Written as DNA, the CDR3 is TGTGCCAGCAGCTTAGAAGGGGGAAGCTCCTATAATTCACCCCTCCACTTT.